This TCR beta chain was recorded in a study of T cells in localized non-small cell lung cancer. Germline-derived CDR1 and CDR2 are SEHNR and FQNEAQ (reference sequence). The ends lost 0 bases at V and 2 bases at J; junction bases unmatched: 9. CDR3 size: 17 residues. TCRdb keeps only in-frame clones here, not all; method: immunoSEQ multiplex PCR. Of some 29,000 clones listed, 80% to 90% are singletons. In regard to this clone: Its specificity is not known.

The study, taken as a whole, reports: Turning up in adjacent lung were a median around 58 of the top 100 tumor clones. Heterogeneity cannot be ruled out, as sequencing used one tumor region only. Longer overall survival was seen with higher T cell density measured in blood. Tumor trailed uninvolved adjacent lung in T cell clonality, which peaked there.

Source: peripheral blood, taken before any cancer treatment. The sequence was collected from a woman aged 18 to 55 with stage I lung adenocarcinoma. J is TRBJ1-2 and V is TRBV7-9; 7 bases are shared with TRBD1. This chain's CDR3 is CASSLAQLGGKNYGYTF. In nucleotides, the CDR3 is TGTGCCAGCAGCTTAGCGCAGTTAGGGGGCAAGAACTATGGCTACACCTTC.